The 23 T cell receptor beta chains below all came from one sample that was sequenced in a study of T cells in Graves' hyperthyroidism and ophthalmopathy. Authors of the study amplified TCR beta CDR3 regions from RNA transcripts. HTBI primers were the set used in a first-round RT-PCR of the TCR CDR3. TCRdb re-called the multiplex PCR reads through MiXCR, storing one row per CDR3 protein. Of about 500,000 distinct CDR3 sequences in the sample, about 45% are singletons; the top ten hold about 45%. Sequencing was done on a sample of peripheral blood or thyroid tissue (not recorded which). These receptors came from an adult woman with Graves' disease, either hyperthyroidism or ophthalmopathy (not recorded which).

The rearrangement links TRBV6-6 to TRBJ1-1; D unclear. The germline CDR1 and CDR2 sequences are MNHNY and SVGAGI (reference sequence). This CDR3 comprises 14 residues. V lost 5 bases and J 1 base, leaving 11 bases between the germline ends. This chain's CDR3 is CASSSEEPNTEAFF. The CDR3 nucleotides read TGTGCCAGCAGTAGCGAGGAACCGAACACTGAAGCTTTCTTT.

The table lists this clonotype with many counts. CDR3 in amino acids: CASRGRGGVTEAFF. The CDR3 DNA is TGTGCCAGTAGGGGCCGAGGAGGGGTTACTGAAGCTTTCTTT. This chain links TRBV19 with TRBJ1-1; D possibly corresponds to TRBD1 (5 bases). Trimming shortened V by 6 bases and J by 5 bases, and 16 bases separated the two germline ends. Germline-derived CDR1 and CDR2 are LNHDA and SQIVND (reference sequence). This CDR3 spans 14 amino acids.

This clonotype was recorded once. The chain joins TRBV5-1 to TRBJ2-7, with unresolved D. CDR3 length equals 13 residues. Germline CDR1 reads SGHRS; CDR2 reads YFSETQ. V gave up 5 bases and J gave up 1 base, with 10 bases separating them. As DNA, the CDR3 is TGCGCCAGCAGTACGAGTAGATCCTACGAGCAGTACTTC. Encoded protein: CASSTSRSYEQYF.

This clonotype has only a few counts. The chain uses TRBV27 and TRBJ2-7; D perhaps matches TRBD1 (5 bases). The V end was cut by 3 bases, the J end by 1 base, with 7 bases between. This CDR3 has 13 amino acids. Germline lookup yields CDR1 MNHEY and CDR2 SMNVEV (reference sequence). The CDR3 sequence is CASSFGASYEQYF. In DNA form, the CDR3 reads TGTGCCAGCAGTTTTGGGGCATCCTACGAGCAGTACTTC.

The rearrangement links TRBV7-2 to TRBJ2-5, with 9 bases aligning to TRBD1. Per the germline V gene, CDR1 is SGHTA and CDR2 is FQGNSA. J gave up 7 bases and V 5 bases, and 2 bases lay outside the gene matches. The CDR3 length is 12 residues. The CDR3 DNA sequence: TGTGCCAGCAGCCTGGACAGGGGGACCCAGTACTTC. Protein: CASSLDRGTQYF.

CDR3 loop: CAISGRALTDTQYF. The CDR3 nucleotides are TGTGCTATTAGCGGGAGGGCCCTCACAGATACGCAGTATTTT. The rearrangement links TRBV10-3 to TRBJ2-3; 11 bases match TRBD2. Germline V gene data show CDR1 as ENHRY and CDR2 as SYGVKD. The CDR3 consists of 14 residues.

In this sample, this clonotype turned up a few times. The rearrangement links TRBV28 to TRBJ1-5, with 7 positions matching TRBD1. Trimming removed 5 bases from V and 7 bases from J; junction bases left unmatched: 11. The germline gives CDR1 MDHEN, CDR2 SYDVKM. This CDR3 comprises 15 residues. The CDR3, as DNA: TGTGCCAGCAGTCCGCCTAGGACAGGAGCCCAGCCCCAGCATTTT. Translation: CASSPPRTGAQPQHF.

The rearrangement uses TRBV29-1 and TRBJ2-5; D unresolved. There are 13 residues in the CDR3. V lost 4 bases and J lost 5, with 14 bases in between. CDR1 SQVTM and CDR2 ANQGSEA come from the germline V gene. In nucleotides, the CDR3 is TGCAGCGTTGGGGTATCGGCTAGGGAGACCCAGTACTTC. Its translation: CSVGVSARETQYF.

This clonotype was seen at least ten times. As DNA, the CDR3 is TGTGCCATCAGTGAAGGACACGCAACTAATGAAAAACTGTTTTTT. Its translation is CAISEGHATNEKLFF. The chain uses TRBV10-3 and TRBJ1-4; TRBD1 might be the D (5 bases). CDR1 ENHRY and CDR2 SYGVKD come from the germline V gene. Trimming took 3 bases from V and 0 from J, leaving 8 bases between them. CDR3 size: 15 residues.

V is TRBV9 and J is TRBJ1-2; D unclear. Trimming took off 3 bases at V and 8 bases at J, with 11 bases between the two ends. The germline CDR1 and CDR2 sequences are SGDLS and YYNGEE. The CDR3 loop spans 12 amino acids. The chain's CDR3 is CASSETTYGYTF. The CDR3 nucleotides are TGTGCCAGCAGCGAAACAACTTACGGCTACACCTTC.

The sample holds many counts of this clonotype. The rearrangement joins TRBV20-1 to TRBJ1-2, with 7 bases identical to TRBD1. The CDR3 spans 13 residues. The germline gives CDR1 DFQATT, CDR2 SNEGSKA (reference sequence). The CDR3 DNA is TGCACTGGGGGGACAGAGGATAACTATGGCTACACCTTC. Translated: CTGGTEDNYGYTF.

This clonotype was picked up a small number of times. The genes are TRBV25-1 and TRBJ2-1; 8 nucleotides match TRBD2. In germline, CDR1 is MGHDK, CDR2 SYGVNS. CDR3 length: 14 residues. After removal of 7 bases from V and 7 bases from J, the junction contained 9 bases not matched to a gene. CDR3 nucleotides: TGTGCCAGCACCCCCGGGGGGGGATGGAATGAGCAGTTCTTC. Translated, it gives CASTPGGGWNEQFF.

This clonotype was counted many times. The chain couples TRBV20-1 to TRBJ2-7, with 7 bases fitting TRBD2. The CDR3 runs to 12 residues. V lost 3 bases, J lost 2 bases, and 1 base stayed unmatched. CDR1 is DFQATT, CDR2 SNEGSKA, per germline (reference sequence). This CDR3 reads CSASGRPYEQYF. For the CDR3, the DNA is TGCAGTGCTAGCGGGAGGCCCTACGAGCAGTACTTC.

This clonotype appeared many times. The rearrangement links TRBV5-1 to TRBJ1-2; TRBD1 might be the D (5 bases). The CDR3 has 11 residues. The V end was cut by 7 bases, the J end by 2 bases, with 6 bases between. The germline V gene encodes CDR1 SGHRS and CDR2 YFSETQ. Here the CDR3 DNA reads TGCGCCAGCGGGGACAACTATGGCTACACCTTC. Translation gives CASGDNYGYTF.

This clonotype was counted many times. The chain uses TRBV6-1 and TRBJ1-2; no clear D gene. Germline V gives CDR1 MNHNS, CDR2 SASEGT. With 1 base removed from V and 9 bases from J, the gap between germline ends came to 6 bases. The CDR3 loop spans 11 amino acids. The CDR3 spells CASSEESSYTF. CDR3 in DNA: TGTGCCAGCAGTGAAGAGTCCAGCTACACCTTC.

This clonotype was recorded a few times. The chain joins TRBV27 to TRBJ2-5; D is perhaps TRBD2 (6 bases). The V gene lost 10 bases and the J gene lost 2 bases, with 17 bases spanning the gap. This CDR3 has 14 residues. The germline V gene has CDR1 MNHEY and CDR2 SMNVEV (reference sequence). CDR3 nucleotides: TGTGCCACCAGGCGGAGGGTGGGACAAGAGACCCAGTACTTC. Translating it yields CATRRRVGQETQYF.

In its sample, this clonotype was seen a few times. The V call is TRBV24-1, the J call TRBJ2-1; D is possibly TRBD2 (5 bases). Trimming pared 5 bases from V and 4 bases from J, leaving 14 bases between. The CDR3 is 15 residues long. CDR1 is KGHDR and CDR2 is SFDVKD in the germline V gene. CDR3 sequence (DNA): TGTGCCACCAGTGGAGGGCCAGAGTCTTACAATGAGCAGTTCTTC. This codes for CATSGGPESYNEQFF.

The rearrangement uses TRBV7-9 and TRBJ1-4, with D perhaps TRBD1 (5 bases). V shed 2 bases and J shed 5 bases, with 18 bases lying between them. This CDR3 contains 17 residues. CDR1 is SEHNR, CDR2 FQNEAQ, per germline (reference sequence). CDR3 in DNA: TGTGCCAGCAGCTTACTCGATGAAGGGCGGGGGAATGAAAAACTGTTTTTT. The encoded protein is CASSLLDEGRGNEKLFF.

The V and J genes are TRBV12-3 or TRBV12-4 and TRBJ2-5; D possibly corresponds to TRBD1 (5 bases). The CDR3 length is 13 residues. Trimming took 6 bases from V and 3 from J, leaving 11 bases between them. The CDR3 reads CASRTDTEETQYF. In nucleotides, the CDR3 is TGTGCCAGCAGGACGGACACCGAAGAGACCCAGTACTTC.

This clonotype came up many times. The V gene is TRBV5-1, the J gene TRBJ2-7, with 7 bases identical to TRBD1. This CDR3 is built from 12 residues. CDR1 and CDR2 (germline): SGHRS, YFSETQ. The V and J ends lost 3 bases and 3 bases, in that order; junction bases with no gene match: 0. CDR3 protein: CASSWDSYEQYF. CDR3 DNA: TGCGCCAGCAGCTGGGACAGCTACGAGCAGTACTTC.

This clonotype was detected many times. The genes are TRBV29-1 and TRBJ1-5; TRBD1 might be the D (5 bases). The CDR3 spans 13 residues. V shed 6 bases and J shed 2 bases, with 11 bases lying between them. CDR1 SQVTM and CDR2 ANQGSEA come from the germline V gene. CDR3 coding DNA: TGCAGCGTCTCGGGGGGGGGCAATCAGCCCCAGCATTTT. This gives the protein CSVSGGGNQPQHF.

At least ten counts were recorded for this clonotype. V usage is TRBV20-1 and J usage is TRBJ1-6, with 11 bases aligning to TRBD1. Germline CDR1 is DFQATT and CDR2 is SNEGSKA (reference sequence). This CDR3 is 15 amino acids long. With V trimmed by 4 bases and J by 5 bases, 4 bases remained unmatched. CDR3: CSANRDRGDNSPLHF. The CDR3 coding sequence is TGCAGTGCTAACCGGGACAGGGGGGATAATTCACCCCTCCACTTT.

V usage is TRBV9 and J usage is TRBJ1-1; D gene uncertain. The CDR3 runs to 12 residues. From germline, CDR1 is SGDLS and CDR2 YYNGEE. The V gene lost 5 bases and the J gene lost 4 bases, with 9 bases spanning the gap. Written as DNA, the CDR3 is TGTGCCAGCAGTTCCTGGGGCACTGAAGCTTTCTTT. Its protein product is CASSSWGTEAFF.